This is a list of T cell receptor beta chains from one sample in a study of T-cell memory formation after mild COVID-19. TCRdb reprocessed the 5' RACE reads via MiXCR and lists one record per CDR3 protein. Here the sample spans more than 200,000 distinct CDR3 sequences, less than 20% being singletons. The material sequenced was PBMCs or a T cell subset sorted from them (not recorded which). The receptors derive from a man aged 18 to 30 who had mild COVID-19 (a few samples of this study predate the infection). Cell type and time point are not known. The CDR3 runs from the conserved cysteine through the conserved F or W. The order of the fields is D gene, clone size, J gene, V gene, CDR3 DNA, CDR3 protein. A D gene is named only where the DNA matches it firmly. Not all rows give a size; the values are once, few, many and, for expanded clones, a class.

D: NA; size: few; J: TRBJ1-6; V: TRBV7-9; DNA: TGTGCCAGCAGCGGTCCTTCGGGTTCACCCCTCCACTTT; CDR3: CASSGPSGSPLHF
D: NA; size: NA; J: TRBJ1-5; V: TRBV12-3/TRBV12-4; DNA: TGTGCCAGCAGGGGGCTCGCGGGGTATGGCAATCAGCCCCAGCATTTT; CDR3: CASRGLAGYGNQPQHF
D: NA; size: many; J: TRBJ2-5; V: TRBV4-1; DNA: TGCGCCAGCAGCCAAGACGGGTACCAAGAGACCCAGTACTTC; CDR3: CASSQDGYQETQYF
D: NA; size: NA; J: TRBJ1-2; V: TRBV6-5; DNA: TGTGCCAGCAGTCGGGGGAACACTAACTATGGCTACACCTTC; CDR3: CASSRGNTNYGYTF
D: TRBD1; size: NA; J: TRBJ2-5; V: TRBV5-1; DNA: TGCGCCAGCAGCGACCACAGGGGAGCAGAGACCCAGTACTTC; CDR3: CASSDHRGAETQYF
D: NA; size: many; J: TRBJ2-7; V: TRBV20-1; DNA: TGCAGTGCTAGGGAAGGACAGTATATCTACGAGCAGTACTTC; CDR3: CSAREGQYIYEQYF
D: NA; size: few; J: TRBJ2-5; V: TRBV7-9; DNA: TGTGCCAGCAGCCCTCCCGGCTCTGAGACCCAGTACTTC; CDR3: CASSPPGSETQYF
D: NA; size: few; J: TRBJ2-5; V: TRBV7-2; DNA: TGTGCCAGCAGCTTTCTCGGCCGGCCAGAGACCCAGTACTTC; CDR3: CASSFLGRPETQYF
D: TRBD2; size: NA; J: TRBJ2-1; V: TRBV5-1; DNA: TGCGCCAGCAGCTTTAGTACCGGGGGGGCCCGCGAGCAGTTCTTC; CDR3: CASSFSTGGAREQFF
D: TRBD1; size: many; J: TRBJ1-1; V: TRBV5-1; DNA: TGCGCCAGCCTAGGGACAGGGAGCAAGGGCACTGAAGCTTTCTTT; CDR3: CASLGTGSKGTEAFF